The clone carrying this T cell receptor (beta chain) was counted ten times or more. In germline, CDR1 is KGHDR, CDR2 SFDVKD. This CDR3 has 16 amino acids. Trimming removed 5 bases from V and 7 bases from J; junction bases left unmatched: 12. The data were taken from a study of T cells in Graves' hyperthyroidism and ophthalmopathy. TCR beta CDR3 sequences were amplified from RNA transcripts. The study used the HTBI primer set for a first-round RT-PCR of the TCR CDR3. One entry per CDR3 protein results from TCRdb running MiXCR on the multiplex PCR reads. This table has hundreds of thousands of distinct CDR3 sequences, more than 11% appearing once.

V and J are TRBV24-1 and TRBJ2-1, with 8 bases lining up with TRBD1. Sequences were obtained from blood. The receptor comes from a woman aged 25 to 39 with Graves' hyperthyroidism that later progressed to Graves' ophthalmopathy. CDR3 protein: CATSVLGQGKKNEQFF. The CDR3 DNA reads TGTGCCACCAGTGTCCTCGGACAGGGTAAAAAGAATGAGCAGTTCTTC.